A single sample gave rise to the 20 T cell receptor beta chains below, sequenced in a study of T cell repertoires in cytomegalovirus infection. The antigens of these receptors remain unknown. TCRdb reprocessed the reads via MiXCR and lists one record per CDR3 protein. Of roughly 500,000 distinct CDR3 sequences listed, 33% are singletons. The sample was cultured PBMCs, taken from culture after CMV antigen stimulation. These receptors were collected from a human donor in good health (CMV status not recorded). Some clones in this sample may be carry-over from other donors' samples.

This clonotype was detected a few times. The genes are TRBV5-6 and TRBJ1-5, with D tentatively TRBD1 (5 bases). V dropped 1 base and J dropped 9 bases, with 20 bases sitting between them. There are 16 residues in the CDR3. Looked up from germline, CDR1 is SGHDT and CDR2 is YYEEEE. The CDR3 loop reads CASSLLRGPKRPPQHF. As DNA, the CDR3 is TGTGCCAGCAGCTTGTTAAGGGGACCGAAAAGACCGCCCCAGCATTTT.

V is TRBV6-6 and J is TRBJ1-5; TRBD1 is a possible D gene (6 bases). The CDR3 contains 16 residues. V shed 2 bases and J shed 0 bases, with 11 bases lying between them. CDR1 is MNHNY, CDR2 SVGAGI, per germline (reference sequence). The CDR3, as DNA: TGTGCCAGCAGTTACGGAGGACAGAATAGCAATCAGCCCCAGCATTTT. Translation: CASSYGGQNSNQPQHF.

V gene TRBV18 combines with J gene TRBJ1-2; D call uncertain. Germline V CDR1 and CDR2: KGHSH, LQKENI. CDR3 length equals 13 residues. Between the trimmed V and J ends, which lost 3 bases and 4 bases, there was a span of 9 bases. The CDR3 nucleotides are TGTGCCAGCTCACCGGACTGGACCTATGGCTACACCTTC. It is translated as CASSPDWTYGYTF.

The gene calls are TRBV6-5 and TRBJ2-1; 10 nucleotides align to TRBD1. The germline gives CDR1 MNHEY, CDR2 SVGAGI. J lost 4 bases, V lost 4 bases, and 13 bases had no gene match. The CDR3 spans 18 residues. CDR3 protein: CASSSRTGGLAAYNEQFF. The DNA of the CDR3 is TGTGCCAGCAGTTCAAGGACAGGGGGGCTAGCAGCATACAATGAGCAGTTCTTC.

In its sample, this clonotype was seen a few times. The chain links TRBV10-3 to TRBJ2-5, with 8 bases that match TRBD2. CDR1 and CDR2 from the germline V gene are ENHRY and SYGVKD. Unmatched junction bases numbered 8, after V lost 3 bases and J lost 5 bases. The CDR3 consists of 15 residues. The CDR3 DNA reads as TGTGCCATCAGTGACCCCGGACTAGCCTCCGAGACCCAGTACTTC. It codes for CAISDPGLASETQYF.

There are a few counts of this clonotype. The chain links TRBV5-4 to TRBJ2-1; tentatively, D is TRBD2 (7 bases). Germline CDR1 SGHNT, CDR2 YYREEE (reference sequence). CDR3 length: 16 amino acids. Trimming removed 4 bases from V and 10 bases from J, with 24 bases in between. CDR3 region: CASSGTGRGLLGEQFF. CDR3 bases: TGTGCCAGCAGCGGAACAGGGAGGGGACTACTCGGCGAGCAGTTCTTC.

In its sample, this clonotype was seen a few times. V usage is TRBV6-2 or TRBV6-3 and J usage is TRBJ1-1, with D possibly being TRBD1 (5 bases). CDR3 length: 14 residues. The germline V gene has CDR1 MNHEY and CDR2 SVGEGT. Trimming stripped 6 bases from V and 3 bases from J, with 14 bases between. Written as DNA, the CDR3 is TGTGCCAGCAGAAGGGACCGAGGATACACTGAAGCTTTCTTT. Its protein product is CASRRDRGYTEAFF.

Only a few counts were recorded for this clonotype. The chain combines TRBV6-8 with TRBJ2-7; possible D gene TRBD2, 5 bases. V gave up 5 bases and J gave up 0 bases, with 8 bases separating them. CDR1 and CDR2 (germline): MNHGY, SAAAGT. This CDR3 comprises 13 residues. Here the CDR3 reads CASSVRASYEQYV. CDR3 in DNA: TGTGCCAGCAGTGTGCGGGCCTCCTACGAGCAGTACGTC.

This clonotype appeared a few times. CDR3 sequence: CATSGERDTGELFF. DNA for the CDR3: TGTGCCACCAGTGGGGAGCGAGACACCGGGGAGCTGTTTTTT. The V and J genes are TRBV24-1 and TRBJ2-2; TRBD2 might be the D (5 bases). This CDR3 contains 14 residues. V lost 5 bases to trimming and J lost 3 bases, with 9 bases between them. Germline values: CDR1 KGHDR, CDR2 SFDVKD.

CDR3 amino acids: CASSSGRGLSYNEQFF. CDR3 DNA sequence: TGTGCCAGCAGTTCCGGTCGCGGGCTTTCCTACAATGAGCAGTTCTTC. The chain uses TRBV12-3 or TRBV12-4 and TRBJ2-1; possible D gene TRBD2, 5 bases. CDR3 length equals 16 residues. The V gene lost 4 bases and the J gene lost 1 base, with 14 bases spanning the gap.

Only a few counts were recorded for this clonotype. The chain employs TRBV12-3 or TRBV12-4 and TRBJ2-3; 11 bases are a match to TRBD1. V gave up 5 bases and J gave up 4 bases; unmatched junction bases: 2. This CDR3 is 14 amino acids long. In nucleotides, the CDR3 is TGTGCCAGCAGTCGGGGACAGGGGGCAGATACGCAGTATTTT. This translates into CASSRGQGADTQYF.

The J gene is TRBJ1-2, the V gene TRBV28; no reliable D call. The CDR3 has 18 residues. Trimming stripped 3 bases from V and 5 bases from J, with 25 bases between. Germline-derived CDR1 and CDR2 are MDHEN and SYDVKM. The CDR3 region has the DNA TGTGCCAGCAGTTTTGGCGAGTCGGGGTGGCGAATTGATTATGGCTACACCTTC. Its protein is CASSFGESGWRIDYGYTF.

In regard to this clonotype: A read error is likely, as this CDR3 ends without the conserved phenylalanine or tryptophan. It is unclear where the CDR3 begins or ends on the DNA, so no DNA is shown, and the CDR3 is as TCRdb lists it. J is TRBJ2-4 and V is TRBV12-3 or TRBV12-4; the table's D call of TRBD1 was not tested on the DNA. The CDR3 length equals 12 residues, ends included. CDR3 in amino acids: CASSAGSRDIIV.

The chain is built from TRBV7-2 and TRBJ2-1, with TRBD1 matching over 9 bases. The CDR3 loop spans 15 amino acids. In germline, CDR1 is SGHTA, CDR2 FQGNSA. The junction had 8 bases not matched to a gene; V was cut back by 6 bases and J by 5 bases. The CDR3 here is CASRYTGTGNNEQFF. The CDR3 nucleotides are TGTGCCAGCAGATATACCGGGACAGGGAACAATGAGCAGTTCTTC.

The chain uses TRBV10-1 and TRBJ2-1; TRBD2 aligns across 13 bases. The V segment lost 2 bases and the J segment 5 bases; nucleotides outside the gene matches: 3. Germline loops: CDR1 WNHNN, CDR2 SYGVQD (reference sequence). The CDR3 runs 16 residues. The CDR3 region has the DNA TGCGCCAGCAGTGAGGAACTAGCGGGAGGGGACAATGAGCAGTTCTTC. Protein product: CASSEELAGGDNEQFF.

The chain employs TRBV24-1 and TRBJ2-1; D is unclear. V was pared by 3 bases and J by 3 bases, with 8 bases between. The CDR3 extends over 14 amino acids. Per germline, CDR1 KGHDR and CDR2 SFDVKD. The CDR3 here is CATSDTAVYNEQFF. The CDR3 bases are TGTGCCACCAGTGATACGGCGGTCTACAATGAGCAGTTCTTC.

This clonotype was counted ten times or more. This sequence joins TRBV7-2 and TRBJ2-4, with 7 positions matching TRBD1. This CDR3 has 14 residues. Trimming took 6 bases from V and 8 from J; bases not matched to a gene: 10. Germline CDR1 is SGHTA and CDR2 is FQGNSA. CDR3 sequence (DNA): TGTGCCAGCAGTCGAACAGGGGTCATGGACATTCAGTACTTC. It yields the protein CASSRTGVMDIQYF. Full variable domain (rest looked up from reference TRBV7-2 and TRBJ2-4): GAGVSQSPSNKVTEKGKDVELRCDPISGHTALYWYRQSLGQGLEFLIYFQGNSAPDKSGLPSDRFSAERTGGSVSTLTIQRTQQEDSAVYLCASSRTGVMDIQYFGAGTRLSVL.

This clonotype occurred a few times. V usage is TRBV7-6 and J usage is TRBJ1-1; unclear D gene. Germline V gene lookup returns CDR1 SGHVS and CDR2 FNYEAQ. CDR3 length: 12 residues. V lost 8 bases and J lost 1, with 8 bases in between. The CDR3 coding sequence is TGTGCCAGCCGGGAAACGAACACTGAAGCTTTCTTT. This encodes CASRETNTEAFF.

V and J are TRBV6-1 and TRBJ2-1; TRBD2 matches 13 bases. J was trimmed by 9 bases and V by 4 bases; bases with no gene match: 6. CDR1 is MNHNS, CDR2 SASEGT, per germline. This CDR3 is built from 15 residues. CDR3 residues: CASSVVLAGGGEQFF. The CDR3 coding sequence is TGTGCCAGCAGTGTTGTACTAGCGGGAGGGGGTGAGCAGTTCTTC.

A few counts support this clonotype. CDR3 DNA: TGTGCCAGCAGTACGGGGACAGACTACACCTTC. Translating gives CASSTGTDYTF. The chain couples TRBV6-1 to TRBJ1-2, with 7 bases lining up with TRBD1. V dropped 5 bases and J dropped 10; count of bases not matched to a gene: 4. The CDR3 is 11 amino acids. Per the germline V gene, CDR1 is MNHNS and CDR2 is SASEGT.